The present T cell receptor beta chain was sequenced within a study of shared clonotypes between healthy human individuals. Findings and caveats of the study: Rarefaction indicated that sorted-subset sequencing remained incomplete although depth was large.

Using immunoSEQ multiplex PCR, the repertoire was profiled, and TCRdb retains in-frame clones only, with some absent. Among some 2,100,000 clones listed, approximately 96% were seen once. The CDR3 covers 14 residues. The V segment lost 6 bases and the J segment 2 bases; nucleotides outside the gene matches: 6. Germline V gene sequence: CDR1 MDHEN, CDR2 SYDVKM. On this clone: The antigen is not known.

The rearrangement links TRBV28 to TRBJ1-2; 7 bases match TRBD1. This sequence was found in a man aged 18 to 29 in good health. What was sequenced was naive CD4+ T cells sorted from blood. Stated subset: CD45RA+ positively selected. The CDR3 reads CASSPGQANYGYTF. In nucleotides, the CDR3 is TGTGCCAGCAGCCCAGGACAGGCCAACTATGGCTACACCTTC.